These 4 T cell receptor beta chains were sequenced from one sample in a study of OX40 agonist ivuxolimab in advanced cancers. The table came from immunoSEQ multiplex PCR; TCRdb's copy has only in-frame clones and leaves some out. The repertoire holds 43,000 or so clones, with 70% to 90% as singletons. Sequencing was performed on CD4+ or CD8+ T cells sorted from blood, taken in a trial of the OX40 agonist ivuxolimab. Receptor source: an adult with an advanced solid tumor such as melanoma, head and neck, liver or kidney cancer.

The chain carries TRBV28 and TRBJ1-5; tentative D call: TRBD1 (5 bases). Germline V gene data show CDR1 as MDHEN and CDR2 as SYDVKM. The CDR3 is made up of 14 amino acids. V lost 3 bases and J lost 6, with 12 bases in between. The CDR3 loop is CASSLQGGGQPQHF. Written as DNA, the CDR3 is TGTGCCAGCAGTTTGCAGGGCGGTGGTCAGCCCCAGCATTTT.

This sequence joins TRBV6-1 and TRBJ2-7; no clear D gene. CDR3 length: 12 amino acids. Germline V gene data show CDR1 as MNHNS and CDR2 as SASEGT. Trimming cost V 6 bases and J 0 bases, with 6 bases left between them. In nucleotides, the CDR3 is TGTGCCAGCAGAGAGATCTCCTACGAGCAGTACTTC. Amino acid sequence: CASREISYEQYF.

In regard to this clone: Mismatch with germline at one junction end may stem from a read error. V gene TRBV6-5 combines with J gene TRBJ1-1, with D tentatively TRBD1 (6 bases). CDR1 is MNHEY, CDR2 SVGAGI, per germline. The length of the CDR3 is 12 residues. CDR3 residues: CASSYRGTQLLF. DNA for the CDR3: TGTGCCAGCAGTTACAGAGGGACACAACTGCTCTTT.

The chain couples TRBV18 to TRBJ2-4, with TRBD2 identical over 8 bases. V trimming: 5 bases; J trimming: 2 bases; junction bases outside the gene matches: 2. CDR3 length: 14 residues. The germline CDR1 and CDR2 sequences are KGHSH and LQKENI. This chain's CDR3 is CASSRTSSKNIQYF. Written as DNA, the CDR3 is TGTGCCAGCTCAAGGACTAGCTCCAAAAACATTCAGTACTTC.